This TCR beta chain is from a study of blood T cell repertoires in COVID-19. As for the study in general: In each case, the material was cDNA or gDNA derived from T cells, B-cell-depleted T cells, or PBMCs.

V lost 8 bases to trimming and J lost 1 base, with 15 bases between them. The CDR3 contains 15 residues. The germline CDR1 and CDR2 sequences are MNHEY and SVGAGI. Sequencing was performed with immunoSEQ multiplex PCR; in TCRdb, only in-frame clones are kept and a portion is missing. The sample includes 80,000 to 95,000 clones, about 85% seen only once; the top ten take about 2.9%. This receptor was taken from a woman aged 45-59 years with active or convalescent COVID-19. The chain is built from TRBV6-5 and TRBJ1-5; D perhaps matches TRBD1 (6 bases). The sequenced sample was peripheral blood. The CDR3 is CASSRVTGSNQPQHF. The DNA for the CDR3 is TGTGCCAGCTCAAGAGTGACAGGAAGCAATCAGCCCCAGCATTTT.